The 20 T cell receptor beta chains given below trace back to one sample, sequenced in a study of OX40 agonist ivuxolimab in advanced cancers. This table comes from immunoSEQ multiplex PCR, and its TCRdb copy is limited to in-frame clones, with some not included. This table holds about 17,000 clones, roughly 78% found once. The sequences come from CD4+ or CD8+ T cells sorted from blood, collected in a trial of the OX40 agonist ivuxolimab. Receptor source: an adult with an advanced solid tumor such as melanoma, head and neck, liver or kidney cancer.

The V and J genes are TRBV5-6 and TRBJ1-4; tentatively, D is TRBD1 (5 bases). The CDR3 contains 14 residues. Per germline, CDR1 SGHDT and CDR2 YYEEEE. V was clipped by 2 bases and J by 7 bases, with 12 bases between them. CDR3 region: CASSFWGEVEKLFF. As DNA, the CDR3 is TGTGCCAGCAGCTTCTGGGGGGAGGTTGAAAAACTGTTTTTT.

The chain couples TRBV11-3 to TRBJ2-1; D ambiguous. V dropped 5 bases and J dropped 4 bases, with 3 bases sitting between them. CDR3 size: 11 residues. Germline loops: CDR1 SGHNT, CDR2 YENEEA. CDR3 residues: CASSQYNEQFF. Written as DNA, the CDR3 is TGTGCCAGCAGCCAATACAATGAGCAGTTCTTC.

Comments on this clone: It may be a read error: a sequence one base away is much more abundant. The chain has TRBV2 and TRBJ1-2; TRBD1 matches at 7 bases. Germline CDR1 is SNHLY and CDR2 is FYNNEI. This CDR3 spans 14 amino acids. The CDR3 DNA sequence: TGTGCCAGCAGTGAATTCGGGACAGTTTATGGCTGCACCTTC. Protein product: CASSEFGTVYGCTF.

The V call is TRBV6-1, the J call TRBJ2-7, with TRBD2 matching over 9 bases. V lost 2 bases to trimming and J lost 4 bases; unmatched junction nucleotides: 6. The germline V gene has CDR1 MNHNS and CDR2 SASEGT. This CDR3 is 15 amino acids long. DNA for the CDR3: TGTGCCAGCAGTGAATTGGCGGGAGGGTGGTACGAGCAGTACTTC. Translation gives CASSELAGGWYEQYF.

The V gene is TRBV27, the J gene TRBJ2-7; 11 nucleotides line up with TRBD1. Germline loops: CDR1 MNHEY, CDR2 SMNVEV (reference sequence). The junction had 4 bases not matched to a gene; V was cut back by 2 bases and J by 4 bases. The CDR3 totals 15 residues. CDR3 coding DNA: TGTGCCAGCAGTTTAGCCGGGACAGGGGGATACGAGCAGTACTTC. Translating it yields CASSLAGTGGYEQYF.

The DNA for the CDR3 is TGTGCCAGCAGCTTAGCGGGGGTTGAGGGCTACACCTTC. Its protein product is CASSLAGVEGYTF. The genes are TRBV7-6 and TRBJ1-2; tentatively, D is TRBD1 (5 bases). The CDR3 spans 13 residues. V was cut by 0 bases and J by 8 bases, with 10 bases left in between. The germline V gene encodes CDR1 SGHVS and CDR2 FNYEAQ.

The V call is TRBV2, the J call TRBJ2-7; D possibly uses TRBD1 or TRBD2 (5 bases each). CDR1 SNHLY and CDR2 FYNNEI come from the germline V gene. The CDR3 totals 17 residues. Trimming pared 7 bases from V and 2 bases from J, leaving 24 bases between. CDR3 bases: TGTGCCAGCACGATCGTAGGGACGGAGACCATTCCCTACGAGCAGTACTTC. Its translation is CASTIVGTETIPYEQYF.

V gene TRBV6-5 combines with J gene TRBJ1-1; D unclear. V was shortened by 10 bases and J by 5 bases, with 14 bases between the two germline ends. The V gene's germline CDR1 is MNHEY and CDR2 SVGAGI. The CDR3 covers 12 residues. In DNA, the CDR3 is TGTGCCACCGGGTGGGGAAAAACTGAAGCTTTCTTT. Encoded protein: CATGWGKTEAFF.

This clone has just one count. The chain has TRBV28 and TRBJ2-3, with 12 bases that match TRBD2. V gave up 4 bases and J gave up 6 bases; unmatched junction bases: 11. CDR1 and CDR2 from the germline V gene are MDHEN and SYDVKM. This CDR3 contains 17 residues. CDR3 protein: CASSSPGLAGPSDTQYF. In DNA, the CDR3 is TGTGCCAGCAGTTCCCCGGGACTAGCGGGTCCGTCGGATACGCAGTATTTT. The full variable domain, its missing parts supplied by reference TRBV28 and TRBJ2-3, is DVKVTQSSRYLVKRTGEKVFLECVQDMDHENMFWYRQDPGLGLRLIYFSYDVKMKEKGDIPEGYSVSREKKERFSLILESASTNQTSMYLCASSSPGLAGPSDTQYFGPGTRLTVL.

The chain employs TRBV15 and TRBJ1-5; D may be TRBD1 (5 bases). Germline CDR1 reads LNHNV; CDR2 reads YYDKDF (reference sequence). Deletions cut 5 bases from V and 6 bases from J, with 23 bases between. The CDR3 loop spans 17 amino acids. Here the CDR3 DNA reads TGTGCCACCAGCGGATCAGTCGGGACTAAGGGTAGTCAGCCCCAGCATTTT. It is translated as CATSGSVGTKGSQPQHF. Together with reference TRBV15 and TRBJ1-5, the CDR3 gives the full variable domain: DAMVIQNPRYQVTQFGKPVTLSCSQTLNHNVMYWYQQKSSQAPKLLFHYYDKDFNNEADTPDNFQSRRPNTSFCFLDIRSPGLGDTAMYLCATSGSVGTKGSQPQHFGDGTRLSIL.

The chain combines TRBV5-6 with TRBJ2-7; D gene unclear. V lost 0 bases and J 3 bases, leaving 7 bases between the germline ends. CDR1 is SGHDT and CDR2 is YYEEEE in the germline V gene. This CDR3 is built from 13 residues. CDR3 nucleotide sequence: TGTGCCAGCAGCTTGGCCCTCGGCTACGAGCAGTACTTC. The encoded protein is CASSLALGYEQYF.

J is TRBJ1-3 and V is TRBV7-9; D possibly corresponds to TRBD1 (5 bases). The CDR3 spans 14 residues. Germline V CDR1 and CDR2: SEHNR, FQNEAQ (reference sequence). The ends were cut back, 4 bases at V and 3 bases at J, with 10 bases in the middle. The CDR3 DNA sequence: TGTGCCAGCAGCTCGCGGACATTTGGAAACACCATATATTTT. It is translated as CASSSRTFGNTIYF.

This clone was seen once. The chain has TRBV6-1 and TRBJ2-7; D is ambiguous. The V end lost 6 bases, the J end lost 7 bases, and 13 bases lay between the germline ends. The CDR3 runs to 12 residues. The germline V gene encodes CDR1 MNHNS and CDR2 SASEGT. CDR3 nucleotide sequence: TGTGCCAGCAGCCGGACGATAGAGGAGCAGTACTTC. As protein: CASSRTIEEQYF.

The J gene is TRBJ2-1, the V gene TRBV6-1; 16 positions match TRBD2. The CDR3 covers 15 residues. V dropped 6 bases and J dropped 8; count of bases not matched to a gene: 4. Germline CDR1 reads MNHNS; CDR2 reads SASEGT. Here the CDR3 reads CASRGLAGGPDEQFF. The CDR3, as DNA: TGTGCCAGCAGGGGACTAGCGGGAGGGCCGGATGAGCAGTTCTTC.

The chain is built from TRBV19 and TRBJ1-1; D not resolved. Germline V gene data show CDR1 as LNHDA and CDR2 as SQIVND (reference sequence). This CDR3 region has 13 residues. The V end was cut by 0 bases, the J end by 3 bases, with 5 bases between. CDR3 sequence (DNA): TGTGCCAGTAGTATAGATCTAGACACTGAAGCTTTCTTT. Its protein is CASSIDLDTEAFF.

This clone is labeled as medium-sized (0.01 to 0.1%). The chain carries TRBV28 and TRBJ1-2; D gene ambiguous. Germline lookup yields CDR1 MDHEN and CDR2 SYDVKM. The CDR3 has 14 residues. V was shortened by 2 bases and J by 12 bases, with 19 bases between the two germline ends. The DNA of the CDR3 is TGTGCCAGCAGTTTAGGGGAGAATGCACACCCCCACACCTTC. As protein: CASSLGENAHPHTF.

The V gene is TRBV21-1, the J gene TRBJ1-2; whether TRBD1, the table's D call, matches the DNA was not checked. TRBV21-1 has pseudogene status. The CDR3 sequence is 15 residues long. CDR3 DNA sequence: TGTGCCAGCAGCAAACCCCGACAGGACTGCTATGGCTACACCTTC. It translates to CASSKPRQDCYGYTF.

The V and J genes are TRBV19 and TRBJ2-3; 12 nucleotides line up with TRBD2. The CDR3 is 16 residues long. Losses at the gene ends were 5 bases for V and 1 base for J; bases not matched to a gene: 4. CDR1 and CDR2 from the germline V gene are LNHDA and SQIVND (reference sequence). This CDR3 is CASSPWTSGGTDTQYF. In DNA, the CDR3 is TGTGCCAGTAGTCCCTGGACTAGCGGGGGCACAGATACGCAGTATTTT.

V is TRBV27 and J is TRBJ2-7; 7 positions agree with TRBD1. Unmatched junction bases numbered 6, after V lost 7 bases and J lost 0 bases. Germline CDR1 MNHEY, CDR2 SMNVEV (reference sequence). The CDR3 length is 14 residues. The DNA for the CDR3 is TGTGCCAGCAACCCGACAGGGCCCTCCTACGAGCAGTACTTC. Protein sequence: CASNPTGPSYEQYF.

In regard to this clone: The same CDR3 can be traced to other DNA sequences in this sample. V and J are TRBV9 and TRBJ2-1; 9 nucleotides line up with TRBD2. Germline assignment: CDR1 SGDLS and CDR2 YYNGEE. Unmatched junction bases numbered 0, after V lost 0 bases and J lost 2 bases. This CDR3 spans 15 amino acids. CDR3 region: CASSVVAGAYNEQFF. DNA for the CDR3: TGTGCCAGCAGCGTAGTAGCGGGAGCCTACAATGAGCAGTTCTTC.